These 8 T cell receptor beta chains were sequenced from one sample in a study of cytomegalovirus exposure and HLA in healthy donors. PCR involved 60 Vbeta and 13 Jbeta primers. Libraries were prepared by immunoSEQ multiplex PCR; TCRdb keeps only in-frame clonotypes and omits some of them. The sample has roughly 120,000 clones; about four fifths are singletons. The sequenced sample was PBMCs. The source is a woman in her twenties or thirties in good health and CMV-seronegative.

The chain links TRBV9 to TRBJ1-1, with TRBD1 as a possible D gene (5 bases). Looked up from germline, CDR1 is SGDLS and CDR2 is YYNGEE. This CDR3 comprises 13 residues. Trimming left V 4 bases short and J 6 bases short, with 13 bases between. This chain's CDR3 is CASSSLGGSEAFF. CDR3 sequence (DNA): TGTGCCAGCAGCTCTCTGGGGGGATCTGAAGCTTTCTTT.

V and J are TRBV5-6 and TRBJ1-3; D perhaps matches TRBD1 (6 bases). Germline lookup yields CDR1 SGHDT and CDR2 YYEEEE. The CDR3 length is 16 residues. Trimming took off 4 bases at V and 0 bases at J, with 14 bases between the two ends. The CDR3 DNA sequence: TGTGCCAGCAGCCACTCAGGACAGACCTCTGGAAACACCATATATTTT. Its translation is CASSHSGQTSGNTIYF.

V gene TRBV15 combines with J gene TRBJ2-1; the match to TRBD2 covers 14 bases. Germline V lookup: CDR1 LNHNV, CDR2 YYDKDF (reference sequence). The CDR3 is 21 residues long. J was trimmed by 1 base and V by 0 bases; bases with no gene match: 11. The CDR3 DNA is TGTGCCACCAGCAGAGAAACACCGGGACTAGCGGGGGAACGGTCCTACAATGAGCAGTTCTTC. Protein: CATSRETPGLAGERSYNEQFF.

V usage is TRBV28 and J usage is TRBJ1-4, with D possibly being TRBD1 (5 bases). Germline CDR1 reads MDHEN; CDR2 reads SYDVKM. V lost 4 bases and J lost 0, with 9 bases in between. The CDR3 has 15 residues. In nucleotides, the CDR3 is TGTGCCAGCAGTTCTACAGGAGCAACTAATGAAAAACTGTTTTTT. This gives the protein CASSSTGATNEKLFF.

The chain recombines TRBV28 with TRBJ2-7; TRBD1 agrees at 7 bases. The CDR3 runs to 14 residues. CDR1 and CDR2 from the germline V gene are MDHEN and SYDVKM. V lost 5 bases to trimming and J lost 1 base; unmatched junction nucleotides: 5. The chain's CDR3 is CASSPRDSSYEQYF. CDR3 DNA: TGTGCCAGCAGTCCCCGGGACAGTTCCTACGAGCAGTACTTC. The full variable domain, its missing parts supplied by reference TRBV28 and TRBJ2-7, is DVKVTQSSRYLVKRTGEKVFLECVQDMDHENMFWYRQDPGLGLRLIYFSYDVKMKEKGDIPEGYSVSREKKERFSLILESASTNQTSMYLCASSPRDSSYEQYFGPGTRLTVT.

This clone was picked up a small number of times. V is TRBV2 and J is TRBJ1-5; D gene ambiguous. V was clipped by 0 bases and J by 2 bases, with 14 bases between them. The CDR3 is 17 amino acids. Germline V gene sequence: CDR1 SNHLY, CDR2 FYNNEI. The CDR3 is CASSEAAGGERNQPQHF. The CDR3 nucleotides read TGTGCCAGCAGTGAAGCAGCGGGTGGGGAGCGCAATCAGCCCCAGCATTTT. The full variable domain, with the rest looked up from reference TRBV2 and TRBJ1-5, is EPEVTQTPSHQVTQMGQEVILRCVPISNHLYFYWYRQILGQKVEFLVSFYNNEISEKSEIFDDQFSVERPDGSNFTLKIRSTKLEDSAMYFCASSEAAGGERNQPQHFGDGTRLSIL.

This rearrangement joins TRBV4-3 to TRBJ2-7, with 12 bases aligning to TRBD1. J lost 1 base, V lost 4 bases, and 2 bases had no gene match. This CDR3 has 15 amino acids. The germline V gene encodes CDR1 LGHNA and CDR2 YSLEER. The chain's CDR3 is CASSRGQGASYEQYF. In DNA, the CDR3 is TGCGCCAGCAGCCGGGGACAGGGGGCTTCCTACGAGCAGTACTTC.

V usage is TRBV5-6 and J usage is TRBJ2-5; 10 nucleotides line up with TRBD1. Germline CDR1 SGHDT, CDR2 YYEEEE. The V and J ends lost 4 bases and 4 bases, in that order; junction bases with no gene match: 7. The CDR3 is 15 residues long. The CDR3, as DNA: TGTGCCAGCAGCAAGGGACAGGGGACGGGAGAGACCCAGTACTTC. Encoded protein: CASSKGQGTGETQYF.